This T cell receptor (beta chain) was captured by sequencing in a study of cytomegalovirus exposure and HLA in healthy donors. This clone was seen only once. Its specificity is unknown. Study results and limitations: For TCR beta chains, V- and J-gene trimming was later linked to a missense DCLRE1C variant.

The PCR employed 60 Vbeta primers together with 13 Jbeta primers. Method: immunoSEQ multiplex PCR; TCRdb's copy keeps in-frame clones and lacks some. The table shows about 160,000 clones, with 75% to 90% occurring only once. Germline V gene sequence: CDR1 MGHDK, CDR2 SYGVNS. This CDR3 is built from 15 residues. The V end was cut by 1 base, the J end by 1 base, with 10 bases between. V gene TRBV25-1 combines with J gene TRBJ2-5; D perhaps matches TRBD2 (5 bases). The specimen was PBMCs. This clonotype originated in a man aged 25 to 40 in good health and CMV-seronegative. The CDR3, as DNA: TGTGCCAGCAGTGAATTTGGAGGCAGCCAAGAGACCCAGTACTTC. It translates to CASSEFGGSQETQYF.